Below, 26 T cell receptor beta chains from the same sample are listed, as sequenced in a study of cytomegalovirus exposure and HLA in healthy donors. With 60 Vbeta and 13 Jbeta primers, the PCR was carried out. Profiled with immunoSEQ multiplex PCR; TCRdb holds only in-frame clones, not every one. The data show 110,000 to 150,000 clones, about 74% seen once. The source material was PBMCs. The receptors were sampled from a woman aged 35 to 49 in good health and CMV-seronegative.

The V gene is TRBV5-6, the J gene TRBJ1-1, with D perhaps matching TRBD1 (5 bases). In germline, CDR1 is SGHDT, CDR2 YYEEEE. The CDR3 extends over 14 amino acids. Trimming took 0 bases from V and 1 from J, leaving 7 bases between them. The CDR3 here is CASSLGRGNTEAFF. For the CDR3, the DNA is TGTGCCAGCAGCTTGGGTAGGGGGAACACTGAAGCTTTCTTT.

In its sample, this clone was seen once. The chain uses TRBV6-5 and TRBJ1-2; 10 bases map to TRBD1. This CDR3 has 16 residues. Unmatched junction bases numbered 13, after V lost 4 bases and J lost 8 bases. Germline V gene sequence: CDR1 MNHEY, CDR2 SVGAGI. CDR3 in amino acids: CASSFAGTGATGGYTF. The CDR3 nucleotides are TGTGCCAGCAGTTTCGCCGGGACAGGGGCGACGGGCGGCTACACCTTC.

This sequence joins TRBV18 and TRBJ1-2, with D perhaps matching TRBD1 (6 bases). The CDR3 has 16 residues. The V end was cut by 6 bases, the J end by 1 base, with 18 bases between. The V gene's germline CDR1 is KGHSH and CDR2 LQKENI. CDR3 bases: TGTGCCAGCTCCCGACCACCGGACAGTAGTAACTATGGCTACACCTTC. Translation: CASSRPPDSSNYGYTF.

The chain employs TRBV6-1 and TRBJ1-1; possible D gene TRBD1, 6 bases. V shed 1 base and J shed 1 base, with 10 bases lying between them. Germline CDR1 MNHNS, CDR2 SASEGT. CDR3 size: 15 residues. The CDR3 DNA sequence: TGTGCCAGCAGTGAAGGCGCAGGGGCGAACACTGAAGCTTTCTTT. This gives the protein CASSEGAGANTEAFF.

The chain carries TRBV27 and TRBJ1-1; the match to TRBD1 covers 9 bases. From germline, CDR1 is MNHEY and CDR2 SMNVEV (reference sequence). V was clipped by 6 bases and J by 4 bases; unmatched bases: 15. This CDR3 spans 17 amino acids. CDR3 sequence reads: CASSLVGQGSPGTEAFF. The CDR3 coding sequence is TGTGCCAGCAGCCTTGTTGGACAGGGGTCCCCTGGCACTGAAGCTTTCTTT.

J is TRBJ1-4 and V is TRBV13; 10 bases align to TRBD1. CDR1 and CDR2 (germline): PRHDT, FYEKMQ (reference sequence). The ends lost 6 bases at V and 7 bases at J; junction bases unmatched: 5. The CDR3 is made up of 14 amino acids. The CDR3 DNA sequence: TGTGCCAGCAGGCGGACAGGGGGTTTTGAAAAACTGTTTTTT. Its protein is CASRRTGGFEKLFF.

The chain carries TRBV11-2 and TRBJ1-2; D is possibly TRBD1 (6 bases). Trimming left V 4 bases short and J 7 bases short, with 16 bases between. Germline-derived CDR1 and CDR2 are SGHAT and FQNNGV. The CDR3 is 14 amino acids. CDR3 DNA sequence: TGTGCCAGCAGCTCCTCCGGGACATGGGCTGGCTACACCTTC. Translated: CASSSSGTWAGYTF.

The J gene is TRBJ2-7, the V gene TRBV7-9, with 8 bases lining up with TRBD2. Germline V CDR1 and CDR2: SEHNR, FQNEAQ (reference sequence). V trimming: 8 bases; J trimming: 5 bases; junction bases outside the gene matches: 14. The CDR3 loop spans 15 amino acids. The CDR3 nucleotides are TGTGCCAGCGAGAGGCTAGCGGGTTGGGCCGACGAGCAGTACTTC. This gives the protein CASERLAGWADEQYF.

This clone was seen more than once but under ten times. In DNA, the CDR3 is TGTGCCAGCACCCTAGGGGGGGAGGGAGCCAAAAACATTCAGTACTTC. The encoded protein is CASTLGGEGAKNIQYF. V is TRBV7-9 and J is TRBJ2-4, with D possibly matching TRBD2 (7 bases). The germline V and J ends were trimmed by 7 bases and 0 bases, with 16 bases remaining between them. CDR1 SEHNR and CDR2 FQNEAQ come from the germline V gene (reference sequence). CDR3 size: 16 residues.

This chain uses TRBV5-6 with TRBJ2-1, with D tentatively TRBD2 (6 bases). CDR3 length equals 16 residues. The V and J ends lost 3 bases and 4 bases respectively, with 17 bases between them. Germline V gives CDR1 SGHDT, CDR2 YYEEEE. For the CDR3, the DNA is TGTGCCAGCAGCTCGTTCGGGAACGGGAGATACAATGAGCAGTTCTTC. This codes for CASSSFGNGRYNEQFF. Using reference TRBV5-6 and TRBJ2-1 for the parts outside the CDR3, the full variable domain is DAGVTQSPTHLIKTRGQQVTLRCSPKSGHDTVSWYQQALGQGPQFIFQYYEEEERQRGNFPDRFSGHQFPNYSSELNVNALLLGDSALYLCASSSFGNGRYNEQFFGPGTRLTVL.

This chain connects TRBV29-1 to TRBJ2-7, with TRBD1 as a possible D gene (6 bases). The CDR3 has 12 residues. The V gene lost 3 bases and the J gene lost 10 bases, with 16 bases spanning the gap. In germline, CDR1 is SQVTM, CDR2 ANQGSEA. CDR3 loop: CSVDSPGHEQYF. The CDR3 DNA is TGCAGCGTTGATAGCCCGGGACATGAACAGTACTTC.

This clone was found a few times. The genes are TRBV10-2 and TRBJ1-1; D remains ambiguous. Germline assignment: CDR1 WSHSY and CDR2 SAAADI. The CDR3 extends over 12 amino acids. Trimming left V 8 bases short and J 1 base short, with 8 bases between. Here the CDR3 reads CASRDPNTEAFF. CDR3 nucleotides: TGCGCCAGCCGGGATCCGAACACTGAAGCTTTCTTT.

V and J are TRBV6-5 and TRBJ1-5; 9 positions agree with TRBD1. V lost 5 bases to trimming and J lost 7 bases; unmatched junction nucleotides: 6. The CDR3 loop spans 14 amino acids. The V gene's germline CDR1 is MNHEY and CDR2 SVGAGI. The CDR3 region has the DNA TGTGCCAGCAGTGCACAGGGGGCTTGGCAGCCCCAGCATTTT. It encodes CASSAQGAWQPQHF.

The rearrangement links TRBV5-6 to TRBJ2-3; D possibly corresponds to TRBD2 (6 bases). CDR1 is SGHDT, CDR2 YYEEEE, per germline. V was clipped by 3 bases and J by 0 bases, with 14 bases between them. The CDR3 contains 16 residues. The CDR3 sequence is CASSWGLAGSTDTQYF. The CDR3 coding sequence is TGTGCCAGCAGCTGGGGTCTGGCGGGAAGCACAGATACGCAGTATTTT.

This clone has just one count. One end of the junction varies from germline; a read error may be responsible. V is TRBV11-2 and J is TRBJ2-1; D is undetermined. The V gene's germline CDR1 is SGHAT and CDR2 FQNNGV. This CDR3 contains 15 residues. The CDR3 region has the DNA TGTGCCAGCAGGTTAGGGCGGAGCTCCTACAATGAGCAGTTCTTC. This sequence encodes CASRLGRSSYNEQFF.

The V call is TRBV5-1, the J call TRBJ2-5, with a tentative D call TRBD1 (5 bases). The V end was cut by 1 base, the J end by 1 base, with 11 bases between. Germline V CDR1 and CDR2: SGHRS, YFSETQ. The CDR3 has 15 residues. The chain's CDR3 is CASSLSQGVQETQYF. The CDR3 DNA reads TGCGCCAGCAGCTTGTCCCAGGGCGTCCAAGAGACCCAGTACTTC. Supplemented by reference TRBV5-1 and TRBJ2-5, the full variable domain reads KAGVTQTPRYLIKTRGQQVTLSCSPISGHRSVSWYQQTPGQGLQFLFEYFSETQRNKGNFPGRFSGRQFSNSRSEMNVSTLELGDSALYLCASSLSQGVQETQYFGPGTRLLVL.

This chain joins TRBV19 and TRBJ1-1; the D gene is possibly TRBD1 (6 bases). The CDR3 has 17 residues. The ends were cut back, 2 bases at V and 1 base at J, with 17 bases in the middle. Germline-derived CDR1 and CDR2 are LNHDA and SQIVND (reference sequence). CDR3 in amino acids: CASSIRSAGVGNTEAFF. For the CDR3, the DNA is TGTGCCAGTAGTATAAGGTCGGCAGGGGTTGGGAACACTGAAGCTTTCTTT.

There are a few counts of this clone. CDR3 nucleotides: TGTGCCAGCAGCAGAGGACAGTCCGGGGGGGGGTATGGCTACACCTTC. Its protein is CASSRGQSGGGYGYTF. The chain couples TRBV7-9 to TRBJ1-2; a possible D gene is TRBD1 (6 bases). Trimming removed 5 bases from V and 5 bases from J, with 21 bases in between. The CDR3 length is 16 residues. CDR1 and CDR2 from the germline V gene are SEHNR and FQNEAQ (reference sequence). Complete variable domain (other parts from reference TRBV7-9 and TRBJ1-2): DTGVSQNPRHKITKRGQNVTFRCDPISEHNRLYWYRQTLGQGPEFLTYFQNEAQLEKSRLLSDRFSAERPKGSFSTLEIQRTEQGDSAMYLCASSRGQSGGGYGYTFGSGTRLTVV.

J is TRBJ2-7 and V is TRBV7-2; tentative D call: TRBD1 (6 bases). The CDR3 extends over 16 amino acids. Germline-derived CDR1 and CDR2 are SGHTA and FQGNSA. The germline V and J ends were trimmed by 5 bases and 0 bases, with 17 bases remaining between them. The CDR3 loop is CASSPHRDGSSYEQYF. Written as DNA, the CDR3 is TGTGCCAGCAGCCCCCACAGGGATGGGAGCTCCTACGAGCAGTACTTC.

The chain couples TRBV5-1 to TRBJ1-3; 7 nucleotides agree with TRBD1. CDR1 SGHRS and CDR2 YFSETQ come from the germline V gene. The length of the CDR3 is 17 residues. V was clipped by 4 bases and J by 0 bases; unmatched bases: 10. The CDR3 DNA sequence: TGCGCCAGCAGCAACAACAGGGGATTGAGCTCTGGAAACACCATATATTTT. Translation gives CASSNNRGLSSGNTIYF. Variable domain in full (rest from reference TRBV5-1 and TRBJ1-3): KAGVTQTPRYLIKTRGQQVTLSCSPISGHRSVSWYQQTPGQGLQFLFEYFSETQRNKGNFPGRFSGRQFSNSRSEMNVSTLELGDSALYLCASSNNRGLSSGNTIYFGEGSWLTVV.

This clone came up once. This chain links TRBV5-1 with TRBJ1-2, with 8 bases fitting TRBD1. Germline V gene lookup returns CDR1 SGHRS and CDR2 YFSETQ. This CDR3 is built from 15 residues. With V trimmed by 0 bases and J by 6 bases, 7 bases remained unmatched. The CDR3 reads CASSLGTGRDNGYTF. In DNA, the CDR3 is TGCGCCAGCAGCTTGGGGACAGGGAGAGACAATGGCTACACCTTC.

The chain carries TRBV11-1 and TRBJ2-7; D is possibly TRBD1 (5 bases). CDR3 length: 13 amino acids. The germline V gene encodes CDR1 SGHAT and CDR2 FQDESV (reference sequence). The ends were cut back, 5 bases at V and 4 bases at J, with 12 bases in the middle. CDR3 amino acids: CASSPRGRYEQYF. The DNA for the CDR3 is TGTGCCAGCAGCCCAAGGGGTAGGTACGAGCAGTACTTC. Filled out from reference TRBV11-1 and TRBJ2-7, the complete variable domain reads EAEVAQSPRYKITEKSQAVAFWCDPISGHATLYWYRQILGQGPELLVQFQDESVVDDSQLPKDRFSAERLKGVDSTLKIQPAELGDSAMYLCASSPRGRYEQYFGPGTRLTVT.

V and J are TRBV5-1 and TRBJ2-5; 8 nucleotides agree with TRBD1. V was pared by 0 bases and J by 5 bases, with 6 bases of the junction left unmatched. Per the germline V gene, CDR1 is SGHRS and CDR2 is YFSETQ. CDR3 length: 15 residues. The CDR3 bases are TGCGCCAGCAGCTTGGAGGGCAGGGGGCGGGAGACCCAGTACTTC. It encodes CASSLEGRGRETQYF.

The chain uses TRBV21-1 and TRBJ1-2; TRBD1, the D gene given by the table, was not confirmed from the DNA. TRBV21-1 is marked as a pseudogene. The CDR3 consists of 16 residues. DNA of the CDR3: TGTGCCAGCAGCAAAGGGACAGGGGGCGACTACTATGGCTACACCTTC. It translates to CASSKGTGGDYYGYTF.

V usage is TRBV6-5 and J usage is TRBJ2-1; tentative D call: TRBD1 (6 bases). This CDR3 contains 15 residues. CDR1 and CDR2 from the germline V gene are MNHEY and SVGAGI. V was cut by 4 bases and J by 0 bases, with 10 bases left in between. Here the CDR3 DNA reads TGTGCCAGCAGTTCGGCAGGGGCCTCCTACAATGAGCAGTTCTTC. It is translated as CASSSAGASYNEQFF.

The V gene is TRBV15, the J gene TRBJ2-1; D may be TRBD2 (6 bases). V was trimmed by 1 base and J by 2 bases, leaving 9 bases between them. The CDR3 is made up of 15 amino acids. Germline V gene data show CDR1 as LNHNV and CDR2 as YYDKDF (reference sequence). CDR3 sequence reads: CATSRGGVAYNEQFF. The CDR3 DNA is TGTGCCACCAGCAGAGGCGGGGTCGCCTACAATGAGCAGTTCTTC.